The 19 T cell receptor beta chains presented below share a single source sample, sequenced in a study of blood T cell repertoires in COVID-19. Libraries were prepared by immunoSEQ multiplex PCR; TCRdb keeps only in-frame clonotypes and omits some of them. This table has around 190,000 clones, roughly 90% appearing once. The sample was peripheral blood. The receptors stem from a middle-aged man with COVID-19, enrolled during active disease.

DNA for the CDR3: TGTGCCAGCAGTGAACAGGAGCAGGGCTGGAGCTATGGCTACACCTTC. Translated: CASSEQEQGWSYGYTF. J is TRBJ1-2 and V is TRBV2; TRBD1 is a possible D gene (5 bases). The CDR3 is 16 residues long. The V end lost 2 bases, the J end lost 4 bases, and 17 bases lay between the germline ends. The germline V gene has CDR1 SNHLY and CDR2 FYNNEI.

The rearrangement joins TRBV14 to TRBJ2-3; D is ambiguous. CDR3 length: 17 amino acids. Germline CDR1 and CDR2: SGHDN and FVKESK. V lost 3 bases and J lost 0, with 16 bases in between. The CDR3 nucleotides are TGTGCCAGCAGCCAGCCCCGGGTACGGCCCAGCACAGATACGCAGTATTTT. Protein sequence: CASSQPRVRPSTDTQYF.

The V and J genes are TRBV6-4 and TRBJ2-3; 11 bases match TRBD2. The CDR3 runs 20 residues. The V and J ends lost 2 bases and 2 bases, in that order; junction bases with no gene match: 15. Germline CDR1 and CDR2: MRHNA and SNTAGT. As DNA, the CDR3 is TGTGCCAGCAGTGACCCAGACCCGGGACTAGCGGAGCCCCCCACAGATACGCAGTATTTT. This codes for CASSDPDPGLAEPPTDTQYF.

J is TRBJ2-7 and V is TRBV6-5, with a weak D call TRBD1 (6 bases). CDR1 is MNHEY, CDR2 SVGAGI, per germline. The CDR3 consists of 13 residues. Trimming removed 6 bases at V and 7 bases at J, with 16 bases between. DNA for the CDR3: TGTGCCAGCAGGGCACAACAGGGCTGGGAGCAGTACTTC. It is translated as CASRAQQGWEQYF.

The rearrangement joins TRBV27 to TRBJ1-6; weak D call: TRBD1 (5 bases). V was trimmed by 6 bases and J by 9 bases, leaving 24 bases between them. The length of the CDR3 is 17 residues. CDR1 MNHEY and CDR2 SMNVEV come from the germline V gene (reference sequence). The CDR3 DNA reads as TGTGCCAGCAGACCTCCCCAGGGTAGGGGTGCCTTTTCACCCCTCCACTTT. The encoded protein is CASRPPQGRGAFSPLHF.

V and J are TRBV7-3 and TRBJ2-1, with D tentatively TRBD2 (6 bases). Deletions cut 5 bases from V and 0 bases from J, with 11 bases between. Per the germline V gene, CDR1 is SGHTA and CDR2 is FQGTGA. The CDR3 consists of 15 residues. The DNA for the CDR3 is TGTGCCAGCAGCATAGGGCGGGGCTCCTACAATGAGCAGTTCTTC. Protein sequence: CASSIGRGSYNEQFF.

V usage is TRBV3-1 (or the pseudogene TRBV3-2) and J usage is TRBJ2-7, with 8 bases that match TRBD2. The CDR3 is 18 amino acids. Germline CDR1 is LGHDT and CDR2 is YNNKEL (reference sequence). V shed 3 bases and J 6 bases; nucleotides not matched to a gene: 19. Here the CDR3 DNA reads TGTGCCAGCAGCCAGGGGCTCGCGGGGGGCTCGCGAGCCCGCGAGCAGTACTTC. Translating it yields CASSQGLAGGSRAREQYF.

In DNA, the CDR3 is TGTGCCTCCTCTGGGCCGACCCTCGAGCAGTACTTC. This translates into CASSGPTLEQYF. V gene TRBV10-3 combines with J gene TRBJ2-7; D gene uncertain. CDR1 is ENHRY, CDR2 SYGVKD, per germline. This CDR3 contains 12 residues. V lost 11 bases, J lost 6 bases, and 17 bases lay in between.

The chain couples TRBV7-2 to TRBJ1-1, with a possible D match to TRBD1 (6 bases). This CDR3 region has 15 residues. V was pared by 5 bases and J by 1 base, with 14 bases between. Germline V gene sequence: CDR1 SGHTA, CDR2 FQGNSA. The CDR3 DNA sequence: TGTGCCAGCAGCCAATCGAGGGGGAGGAACACTGAAGCTTTCTTT. As protein: CASSQSRGRNTEAFF.

This chain links TRBV6-2 or TRBV6-3 with TRBJ2-2, with D maybe TRBD1 (5 bases). V was pared by 5 bases and J by 2 bases, with 9 bases between. The CDR3 totals 14 residues. Germline CDR1 is MNHEY and CDR2 is SVGEGT. The chain's CDR3 is CASSRTYNTGELFF. Here the CDR3 DNA reads TGTGCCAGCAGTAGGACATACAACACCGGGGAGCTGTTTTTT.

The chain recombines TRBV7-8 with TRBJ2-5; 7 bases line up with TRBD1. CDR1 is SGHVS, CDR2 FQNEAQ, per germline. CDR3 length: 16 amino acids. Trimming at V came to 6 bases and at J to 4 bases, leaving 14 bases not matched to a gene. CDR3 protein: CASSIDSAGGAETQYF. In nucleotides, the CDR3 is TGTGCCAGCAGTATCGACTCAGCAGGGGGAGCAGAGACCCAGTACTTC. The variable domain in full, completed from reference TRBV7-8 and TRBJ2-5, reads GAGVSQSPRYKVAKRGQDVALRCDPISGHVSLFWYQQALGQGPEFLTYFQNEAQLDKSGLPSDRFFAERPEGSVSTLKIQRTQQEDSAVYLCASSIDSAGGAETQYFGPGTRLLVL.

The chain recombines TRBV2 with TRBJ1-4; possible D gene TRBD1, 5 bases. Trimming cost V 3 bases and J 7 bases, with 9 bases left between them. The CDR3 is made up of 13 amino acids. Looked up from germline, CDR1 is SNHLY and CDR2 is FYNNEI. The CDR3 nucleotides are TGTGCCAGCAGTGACGGCAGGGTTGAAAAACTGTTTTTT. Its protein product is CASSDGRVEKLFF. The full variable domain, with the rest looked up from reference TRBV2 and TRBJ1-4, is EPEVTQTPSHQVTQMGQEVILRCVPISNHLYFYWYRQILGQKVEFLVSFYNNEISEKSEIFDDQFSVERPDGSNFTLKIRSTKLEDSAMYFCASSDGRVEKLFFGSGTQLSVL.

The rearrangement joins TRBV7-6 to TRBJ2-5, with D perhaps TRBD2 (6 bases). Germline V gene data show CDR1 as SGHVS and CDR2 as FNYEAQ. Trimming left V 3 bases short and J 4 bases short, with 15 bases between. The CDR3 contains 15 residues. The DNA of the CDR3 is TGTGCCAGCAGCTTGGGCACTAGCCATGTAGAGACCCAGTACTTC. Translated, it gives CASSLGTSHVETQYF. The full variable domain, with the rest looked up from reference TRBV7-6 and TRBJ2-5, is GAGVSQSPRYKVTKRGQDVALRCDPISGHVSLYWYRQALGQGPEFLTYFNYEAQQDKSGLPNDRFSAERPEGSISTLTIQRTEQRDSAMYRCASSLGTSHVETQYFGPGTRLLVL.

The chain combines TRBV2 with TRBJ2-2; possible D gene TRBD2, 5 bases. CDR1 is SNHLY, CDR2 FYNNEI, per germline. The CDR3 runs 15 residues. Trimming removed 2 bases at V and 3 bases at J, with 10 bases between. CDR3 region: CASSEKSGDTGELFF. CDR3 nucleotides: TGTGCCAGCAGTGAAAAAAGCGGAGACACCGGGGAGCTGTTTTTT. Using reference TRBV2 and TRBJ2-2 for the parts outside the CDR3, the full variable domain is EPEVTQTPSHQVTQMGQEVILRCVPISNHLYFYWYRQILGQKVEFLVSFYNNEISEKSEIFDDQFSVERPDGSNFTLKIRSTKLEDSAMYFCASSEKSGDTGELFFGEGSRLTVL.

This chain links TRBV19 with TRBJ2-2; TRBD2 matches 10 bases. This CDR3 contains 15 residues. The ends lost 6 bases at V and 6 bases at J; junction bases unmatched: 7. Germline V gives CDR1 LNHDA, CDR2 SQIVND (reference sequence). This chain's CDR3 is CASSLGLAGAGELFF. The CDR3 nucleotides are TGTGCCAGTAGCCTAGGGCTAGCGGGGGCCGGGGAGCTGTTTTTT.

The chain has TRBV10-3 and TRBJ2-6, with a tentative D call TRBD2 (6 bases). V dropped 2 bases and J dropped 10 bases, with 12 bases sitting between them. CDR1 ENHRY and CDR2 SYGVKD come from the germline V gene. This CDR3 is 14 amino acids long. The CDR3 nucleotides read TGTGCCATCAGTGAGGAGGCGGGGCTTAACGTCCTGACTTTC. Protein sequence: CAISEEAGLNVLTF.

The V call is TRBV6-5, the J call TRBJ2-7; 7 bases are shared with TRBD2. Germline values: CDR1 MNHEY, CDR2 SVGAGI. Germline trimming cut 7 bases from V and 2 bases from J; bases unmatched to any gene: 11. This CDR3 spans 15 amino acids. The DNA of the CDR3 is TGTGCCAGCATCCCTCTTGCGGGAGAAGCCTACGAGCAGTACTTC. As protein: CASIPLAGEAYEQYF.

The table lists this clone with a few counts. The J gene is TRBJ1-3, the V gene TRBV7-9, with 8 positions matching TRBD1. Germline V CDR1 and CDR2: SEHNR, FQNEAQ (reference sequence). Unmatched junction bases numbered 2, after V lost 0 bases and J lost 1 base. The CDR3 runs 16 residues. The CDR3 reads CASSLAGTGSGNTIYF. CDR3 DNA sequence: TGTGCCAGCAGCTTAGCGGGGACAGGATCTGGAAACACCATATATTTT.

The chain has TRBV2 and TRBJ2-2; TRBD1 aligns across 9 bases. Germline lookup yields CDR1 SNHLY and CDR2 FYNNEI. This CDR3 contains 16 residues. Germline trimming cut 6 bases from V and 6 bases from J; bases unmatched to any gene: 11. CDR3 region: CASSPQGDRVAGELFF. The CDR3 DNA is TGTGCCAGCAGCCCTCAGGGGGACAGGGTCGCCGGGGAGCTGTTTTTT.